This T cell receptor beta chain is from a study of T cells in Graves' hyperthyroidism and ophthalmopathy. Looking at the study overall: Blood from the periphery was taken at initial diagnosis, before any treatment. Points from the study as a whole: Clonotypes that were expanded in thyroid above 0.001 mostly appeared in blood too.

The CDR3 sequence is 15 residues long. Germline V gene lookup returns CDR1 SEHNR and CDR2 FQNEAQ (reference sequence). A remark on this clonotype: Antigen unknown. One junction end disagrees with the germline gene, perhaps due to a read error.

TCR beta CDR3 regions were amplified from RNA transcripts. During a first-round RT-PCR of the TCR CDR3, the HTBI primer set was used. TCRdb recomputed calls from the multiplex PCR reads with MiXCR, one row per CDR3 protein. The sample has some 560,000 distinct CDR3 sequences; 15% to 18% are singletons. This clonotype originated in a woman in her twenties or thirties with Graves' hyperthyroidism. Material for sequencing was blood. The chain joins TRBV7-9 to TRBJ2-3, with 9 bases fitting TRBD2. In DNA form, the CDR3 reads TGCGCCAGCAGCTTGGGGACTAGCCTAGCGAATACGCAGTATTTT. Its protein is CASSLGTSLANTQYF. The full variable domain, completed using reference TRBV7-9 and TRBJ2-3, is DTGVSQNPRHKITKRGQNVTFRCDPISEHNRLYWYRQTLGQGPEFLTYFQNEAQLEKSRLLSDRFSAERPKGSFSTLEIQRTEQGDSAMYLCASSLGTSLANTQYFGPGTRLTVL.